A single sample gave rise to the 7 T cell receptor beta chains below, sequenced in a study of T cells after yellow fever vaccination. In TCRdb, the 5' RACE reads were re-called with MiXCR into one record per CDR3 protein. The sample carries more than 65,000 distinct CDR3 sequences, about 14% recorded once. The material was CD8+ T cells not binding an NS4B(214-222) dextramer, sorted from PBMCs, obtained 21 days after the first yellow fever vaccination. These receptors were taken from a man aged 18 to 30 who received the YFV17D yellow fever vaccine.

The chain joins TRBV11-2 to TRBJ2-1, with D possibly being TRBD1 or TRBD2 (6 bases each). Per the germline V gene, CDR1 is SGHAT and CDR2 is FQNNGV. V lost 5 bases to trimming and J lost 8 bases, with 13 bases between them. This CDR3 comprises 13 residues. CDR3 nucleotide sequence: TGTGCCAGCAGCCGGGGGCCGGGATATGAGCAGTTCTTC. Protein sequence: CASSRGPGYEQFF.

The chain is built from TRBV29-1 and TRBJ2-7, with 9 positions matching TRBD1. The CDR3 runs to 14 residues. The junction had 11 bases not matched to a gene; V was cut back by 6 bases and J by 5 bases. Germline loops: CDR1 SQVTM, CDR2 ANQGSEA. The CDR3 loop is CSVSGQGLKHEQYF. The DNA of the CDR3 is TGCAGCGTGAGTGGACAGGGGCTGAAGCACGAGCAGTACTTC.

This clonotype appeared a few times. V gene TRBV7-2 combines with J gene TRBJ1-3; TRBD1 might be the D (6 bases). The CDR3 spans 15 residues. Germline V gene sequence: CDR1 SGHTA, CDR2 FQGNSA. The V gene lost 5 bases and the J gene lost 0 bases, with 11 bases spanning the gap. The CDR3: CASSLRGSSGNTIYF. CDR3 coding DNA: TGTGCCAGCAGCCTTAGGGGGAGCTCTGGAAACACCATATATTTT.

The chain is built from TRBV7-2 and TRBJ2-1; a weak D match, TRBD2 (6 bases). The CDR3 has 15 residues. The V and J ends lost 6 bases and 6 bases respectively, with 18 bases between them. The germline gives CDR1 SGHTA, CDR2 FQGNSA. This CDR3 is CASSHRLDRGNEQFF. Here the CDR3 DNA reads TGTGCCAGCAGTCACAGACTAGATCGAGGCAATGAGCAGTTCTTC.

The chain uses TRBV6-5 and TRBJ2-3, with 11 bases identical to TRBD2. In germline, CDR1 is MNHEY, CDR2 SVGAGI. V trimming: 8 bases; J trimming: 8 bases; junction bases outside the gene matches: 9. The CDR3 runs 14 residues. The DNA for the CDR3 is TGTGCCAGCGTTAGCGGGGGGGTAATTAGTACGCAGTATTTT. It translates to CASVSGGVISTQYF.

This clonotype was detected a few times. V gene TRBV11-2 combines with J gene TRBJ2-7; D possibly corresponds to TRBD2 (5 bases). From germline, CDR1 is SGHAT and CDR2 FQNNGV. The CDR3 length is 18 residues. V was clipped by 5 bases and J by 0 bases, with 23 bases between them. Here the CDR3 DNA reads TGTGCCAGCAGCCTCGATAATCATACGGGGTTGATCTCCTACGAGCAGTACTTC. It encodes CASSLDNHTGLISYEQYF.

V is TRBV5-1 and J is TRBJ2-1; D remains ambiguous. Germline V lookup: CDR1 SGHRS, CDR2 YFSETQ. The V end lost 1 base, the J end lost 8 bases, and 13 bases lay between the germline ends. This CDR3 is 14 amino acids long. CDR3 DNA: TGCGCCAGCAGCTTGAGACGTAGTACTGATGAGCAGTTCTTC. Protein sequence: CASSLRRSTDEQFF. The full variable domain, with the rest looked up from reference TRBV5-1 and TRBJ2-1, is KAGVTQTPRYLIKTRGQQVTLSCSPISGHRSVSWYQQTPGQGLQFLFEYFSETQRNKGNFPGRFSGRQFSNSRSEMNVSTLELGDSALYLCASSLRRSTDEQFFGPGTRLTVL.